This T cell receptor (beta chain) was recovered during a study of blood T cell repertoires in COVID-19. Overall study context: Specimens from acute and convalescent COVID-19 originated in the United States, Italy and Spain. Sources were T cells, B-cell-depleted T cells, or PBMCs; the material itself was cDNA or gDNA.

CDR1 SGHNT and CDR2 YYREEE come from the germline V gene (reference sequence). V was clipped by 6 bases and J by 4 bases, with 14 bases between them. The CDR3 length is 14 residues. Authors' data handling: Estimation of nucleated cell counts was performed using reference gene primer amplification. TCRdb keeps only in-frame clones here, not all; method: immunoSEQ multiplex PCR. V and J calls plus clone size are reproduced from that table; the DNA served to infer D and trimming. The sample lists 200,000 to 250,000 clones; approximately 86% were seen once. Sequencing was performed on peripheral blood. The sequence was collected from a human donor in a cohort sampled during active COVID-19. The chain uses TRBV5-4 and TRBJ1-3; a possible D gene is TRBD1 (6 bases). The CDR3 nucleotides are TGTGCCAGCAACCCGGACAGAAAAGGAAACACCATATATTTT. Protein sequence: CASNPDRKGNTIYF.